This T cell receptor beta chain is drawn from a study of cytomegalovirus exposure and HLA in healthy donors. Broader study findings: Listed as cytomegalovirus-associated were around 160 TCR beta chains.

CDR1 and CDR2 from the germline V gene are KGHSH and LQKENI. The V and J ends lost 3 bases and 0 bases respectively, with 11 bases between them. This CDR3 spans 15 amino acids. Notes on this clone: Its antigen is unknown.

PCR was performed using 60 Vbeta and 13 Jbeta primers. Here immunoSEQ multiplex PCR was the method, and the copy in TCRdb shows in-frame clones only, minus some. Recorded for this sample: 200,000 or so clones. The receptor was isolated from a boy aged 10-17 years in good health and CMV-seronegative. The V gene is TRBV18, the J gene TRBJ1-1, with D perhaps matching TRBD1 (5 bases). Specimen: PBMCs. For the CDR3, the DNA is TGTGCCAGCTCACCTGCGGGGACTGTGAACACTGAAGCTTTCTTT. The encoded protein is CASSPAGTVNTEAFF. The entire variable domain, with the rest obtained from reference TRBV18 and TRBJ1-1, is as follows: NAGVMQNPRHLVRRRGQEARLRCSPMKGHSHVYWYRQLPEEGLKFMVYLQKENIIDESGMPKERFSAEFPKEGPSILRIQQVVRGDSAAYFCASSPAGTVNTEAFFGQGTRLTVV.